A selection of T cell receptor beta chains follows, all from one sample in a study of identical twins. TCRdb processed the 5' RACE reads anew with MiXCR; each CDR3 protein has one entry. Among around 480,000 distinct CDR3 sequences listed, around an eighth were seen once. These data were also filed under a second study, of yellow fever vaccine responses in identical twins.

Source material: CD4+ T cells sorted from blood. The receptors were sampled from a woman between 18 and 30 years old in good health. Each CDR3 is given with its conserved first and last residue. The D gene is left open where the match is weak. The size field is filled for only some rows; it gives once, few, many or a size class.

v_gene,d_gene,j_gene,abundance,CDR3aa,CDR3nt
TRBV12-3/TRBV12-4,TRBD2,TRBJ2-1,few,CASTPGLAGVYEQFF,TGTGCCAGCACCCCGGGACTAGCGGGAGTTTATGAGCAGTTCTTC
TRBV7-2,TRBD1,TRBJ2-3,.,CASSLGDSTTDTQYF,TGTGCCAGCAGCCTCGGGGACAGTACCACAGATACGCAGTATTTT
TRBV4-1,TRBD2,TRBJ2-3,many,CASSQPAGGVSTDTQYF,TGCGCCAGCAGCCAACCTGCGGGGGGGGTAAGCACAGATACGCAGTATTTT
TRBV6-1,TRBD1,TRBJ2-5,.,CASSVDQQGVAEETQYF,TGTGCCAGCAGTGTGGACCAACAGGGGGTTGCCGAAGAGACCCAGTACTTC
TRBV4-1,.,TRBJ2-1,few,CASMASVSYNEQFF,TGCGCCAGCATGGCTAGCGTATCCTACAATGAGCAGTTCTTC
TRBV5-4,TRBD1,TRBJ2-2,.,CASSNRTGKGGELFF,TGTGCCAGCAGCAACAGGACAGGGAAGGGCGGGGAGCTGTTTTTT
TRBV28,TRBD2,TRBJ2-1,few,CASRPGLVHNEQFF,TGTGCCAGCAGGCCGGGACTAGTACACAATGAGCAGTTCTTC
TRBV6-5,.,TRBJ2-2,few,CASSYEVDTGELFF,TGTGCCAGCAGTTACGAAGTGGACACCGGGGAGCTGTTTTTT
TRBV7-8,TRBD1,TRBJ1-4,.,CASSLLRGTELEKLFF,TGTGCCAGCAGCTTATTACGAGGGACAGAGTTAGAAAAACTGTTTTTT
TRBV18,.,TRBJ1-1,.,CASSQETGNTEAFF,TGTGCCAGCTCGCAAGAGACAGGGAACACTGAAGCTTTCTTT
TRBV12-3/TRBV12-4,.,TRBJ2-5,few,CASSPDSGQEETQYF,TGTGCCAGCAGTCCAGATAGCGGACAGGAAGAGACCCAGTACTTC
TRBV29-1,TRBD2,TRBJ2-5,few,CSVDFSGKETQYF,TGCAGCGTTGATTTTAGCGGGAAAGAGACCCAGTACTTC
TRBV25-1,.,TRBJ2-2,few,CASSEYAGELFF,TGTGCCAGCAGTGAATATGCCGGGGAGCTGTTTTTT
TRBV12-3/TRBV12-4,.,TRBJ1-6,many,CASSLVPGKIVHLHF,TGTGCCAGCAGTTTAGTCCCAGGGAAAATCGTTCACCTCCACTTT
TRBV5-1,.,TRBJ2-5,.,CASSPMAAGRETQYF,TGCGCCAGCAGCCCCATGGCAGCAGGCCGAGAGACCCAGTACTTC
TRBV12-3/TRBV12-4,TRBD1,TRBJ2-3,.,CASSLFLGGQGTDTQYF,TGTGCCAGCAGTTTATTCTTGGGGGGACAGGGCACAGATACGCAGTATTTT
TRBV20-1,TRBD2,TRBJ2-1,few,CSAPKGSSGRNNEQFF,TGCAGTGCTCCTAAAGGTTCTAGCGGGAGGAACAATGAGCAGTTCTTC
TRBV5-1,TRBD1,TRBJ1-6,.,CASSQGQFTYNSPLHF,TGCGCCAGCAGCCAGGGACAGTTCACTTATAATTCACCCCTCCACTTT
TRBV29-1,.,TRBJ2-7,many,CSVERGGNEQYF,TGCAGCGTTGAAAGGGGCGGGAACGAGCAGTACTTC
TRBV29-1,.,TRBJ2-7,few,CSGRDGPYEQYF,TGCAGCGGCCGAGACGGACCCTACGAGCAGTACTTC
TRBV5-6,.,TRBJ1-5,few,CASTIRMSNQPQHF,TGTGCCAGCACGATCAGGATGTCAAATCAGCCCCAGCATTTT
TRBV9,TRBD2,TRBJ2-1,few,CASSVTGGGEQFF,TGTGCCAGCAGCGTAACGGGAGGGGGAGAGCAGTTCTTC
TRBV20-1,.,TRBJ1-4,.,CSAPGATNEKLFF,TGCAGTGCTCCTGGCGCAACTAATGAAAAACTGTTTTTT
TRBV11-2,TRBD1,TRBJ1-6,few,CASSLVGGGSGEALHF,TGTGCCAGCAGCTTAGTCGGAGGGGGCTCCGGGGAGGCCCTCCACTTT
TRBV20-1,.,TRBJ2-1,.,CSTLGQLNEQFF,TGCTCCACCCTCGGCCAGCTTAATGAGCAGTTCTTC
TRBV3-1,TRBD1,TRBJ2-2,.,CASSTAGTGVAGELFF,TGTGCCAGCAGCACCGCCGGGACAGGGGTGGCCGGGGAGCTGTTTTTT
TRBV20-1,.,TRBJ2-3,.,CSARPIYTDTQYF,TGCAGTGCTAGGCCTATATACACAGATACGCAGTATTTT
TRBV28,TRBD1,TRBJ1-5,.,CASSPSSRGSSNQPQHF,TGTGCCAGCAGCCCCTCATCCAGGGGGAGTAGCAATCAGCCCCAGCATTTT
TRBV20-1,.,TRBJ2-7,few,CSATTPAGPYEQYF,TGCAGTGCTACAACCCCTGCGGGACCCTACGAGCAGTACTTC
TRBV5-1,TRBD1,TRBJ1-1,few,CASSFGTGGKYTEAFF,TGCGCCAGCAGCTTCGGGACAGGGGGCAAGTACACTGAAGCTTTCTTT
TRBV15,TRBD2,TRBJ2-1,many,CATSRDSRFGAGGYNEQFF,TGTGCCACCAGCAGAGACTCCCGGTTCGGAGCGGGGGGCTACAATGAGCAGTTCTTC
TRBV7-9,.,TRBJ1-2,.,CASSLVFYGYTF,TGTGCCAGCAGCTTAGTTTTCTATGGCTACACCTTC
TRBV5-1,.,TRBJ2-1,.,CASSSDIYNEQFF,TGCGCCAGCAGTTCCGACATCTACAATGAGCAGTTCTTC
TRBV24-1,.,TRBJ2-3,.,CATSDLGLTDTQYF,TGTGCCACCAGTGATTTAGGCTTGACAGATACGCAGTATTTT
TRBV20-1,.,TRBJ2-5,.,CSAKVGQETQYF,TGCAGTGCTAAAGTGGGCCAAGAGACCCAGTACTTC
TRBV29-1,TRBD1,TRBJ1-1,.,CSVGQGASTEAFF,TGCAGCGTTGGGCAGGGGGCAAGCACTGAAGCTTTCTTT
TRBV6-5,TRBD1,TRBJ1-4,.,CASSFTGTGREKLFF,TGTGCCAGCAGTTTCACCGGGACAGGGAGGGAAAAACTGTTTTTT
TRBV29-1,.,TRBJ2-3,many,CSVLGGSSTDTQYF,TGCAGCGTCCTCGGGGGATCAAGCACAGATACGCAGTATTTT
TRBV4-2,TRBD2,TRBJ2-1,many,CASSQEAGDNEQFF,TGTGCCAGCAGCCAAGAAGCGGGGGACAATGAGCAGTTCTTC
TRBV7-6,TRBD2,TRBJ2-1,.,CASSLSLAGRANSPNEQFF,TGTGCCAGCAGCTTATCCCTCGCAGGGAGGGCCAACTCGCCCAATGAGCAGTTCTTC
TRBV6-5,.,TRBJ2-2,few,CASSYDSTATGELFF,TGTGCCAGCAGTTACGATAGCACCGCCACCGGGGAGCTGTTTTTT
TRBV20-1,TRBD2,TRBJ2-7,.,CSARVSGRSGSRYEQYF,TGCAGTGCTAGAGTGTCGGGTCGGAGCGGGAGTCGGTACGAGCAGTACTTC
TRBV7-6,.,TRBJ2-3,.,CASSSGPLPSDTQYF,TGTGCCAGCAGCTCCGGGCCCCTACCGTCAGATACGCAGTATTTT
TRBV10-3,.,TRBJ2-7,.,CAISVGQGGYEQYF,TGTGCCATCAGTGTAGGGCAGGGGGGCTACGAGCAGTACTTC
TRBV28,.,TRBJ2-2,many,CASVGTLETGELFF,TGTGCCAGTGTCGGGACACTCGAGACCGGGGAGCTGTTTTTT
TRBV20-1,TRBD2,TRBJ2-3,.,CSASSPGLAGGGTDTQYF,TGCAGTGCTAGCAGCCCCGGACTAGCGGGAGGAGGGACAGATACGCAGTATTTT
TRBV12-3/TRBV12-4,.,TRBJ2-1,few,CASTTEYNEQFF,TGTGCCAGCACCACAGAATACAATGAGCAGTTCTTC
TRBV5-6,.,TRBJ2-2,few,CASSLGRYANTGELFF,TGTGCCAGCAGCTTGGGACGGTACGCGAACACCGGGGAGCTGTTTTTT
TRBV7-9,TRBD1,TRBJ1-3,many,CASSLGQGNGNTIYF,TGTGCCAGCAGCTTAGGACAGGGGAATGGAAACACCATATATTTT
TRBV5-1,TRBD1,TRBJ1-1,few,CASSSGTGVVTEAFF,TGCGCCAGCAGCTCCGGGACAGGGGTGGTCACTGAAGCTTTCTTT
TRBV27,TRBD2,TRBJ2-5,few,CASRGGGGETQYF,TGTGCCAGCCGCGGCGGGGGGGGAGAGACCCAGTACTTC
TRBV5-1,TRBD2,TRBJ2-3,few,CASSLVAGSTQYF,TGCGCCAGCAGCTTAGTAGCGGGGTCTACGCAGTATTTT
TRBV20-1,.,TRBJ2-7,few,CSASWASLSYEQYF,TGCAGTGCTAGCTGGGCCAGTCTCTCCTACGAGCAGTACTTC
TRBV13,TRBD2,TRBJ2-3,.,CASSMGLAADTQYF,TGTGCCAGCAGCATGGGACTAGCGGCAGATACGCAGTATTTT
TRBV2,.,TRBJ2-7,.,CASGAQDEQYF,TGTGCCAGCGGGGCGCAGGACGAGCAGTACTTC
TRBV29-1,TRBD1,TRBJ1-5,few,CSVAPTGKGQPQHF,TGCAGCGTTGCTCCGACAGGGAAGGGTCAGCCCCAGCATTTT
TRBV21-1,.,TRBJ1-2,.,CASSDRDRDSYGYTF,TGTGCCAGCAGCGACAGGGACAGGGACAGCTATGGCTACACCTTC
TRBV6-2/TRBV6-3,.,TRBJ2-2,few,CASSYSTGLTGELFF,TGTGCCAGCAGTTACTCGACAGGTCTCACCGGGGAGCTGTTTTTT